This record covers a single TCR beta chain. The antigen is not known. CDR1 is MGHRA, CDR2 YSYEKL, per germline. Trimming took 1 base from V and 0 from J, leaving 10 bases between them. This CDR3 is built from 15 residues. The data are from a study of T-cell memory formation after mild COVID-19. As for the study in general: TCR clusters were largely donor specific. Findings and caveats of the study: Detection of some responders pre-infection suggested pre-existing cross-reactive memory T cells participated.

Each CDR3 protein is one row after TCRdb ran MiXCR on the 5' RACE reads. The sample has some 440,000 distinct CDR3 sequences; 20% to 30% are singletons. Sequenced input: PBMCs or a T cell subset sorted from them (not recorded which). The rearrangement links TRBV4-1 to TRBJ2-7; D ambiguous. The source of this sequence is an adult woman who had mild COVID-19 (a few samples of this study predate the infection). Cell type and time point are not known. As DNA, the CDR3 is TGCGCCAGCAGCCAAGCCCCACAAAGCTCCTACGAGCAGTACTTC. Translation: CASSQAPQSSYEQYF.